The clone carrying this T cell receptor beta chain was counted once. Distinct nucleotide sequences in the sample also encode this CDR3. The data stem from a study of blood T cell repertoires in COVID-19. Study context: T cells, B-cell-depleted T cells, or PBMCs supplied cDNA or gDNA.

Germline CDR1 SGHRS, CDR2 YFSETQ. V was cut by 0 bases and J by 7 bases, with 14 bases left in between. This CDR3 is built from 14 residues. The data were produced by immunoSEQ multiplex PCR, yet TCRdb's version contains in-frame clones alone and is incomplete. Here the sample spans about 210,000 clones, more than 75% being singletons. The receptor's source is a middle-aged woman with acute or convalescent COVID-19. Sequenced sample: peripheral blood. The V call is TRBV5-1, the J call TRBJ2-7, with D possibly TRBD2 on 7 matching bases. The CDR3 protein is CASSLAGGPGEQYF. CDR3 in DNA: TGCGCCAGCAGCTTGGCCGGGGGGCCGGGGGAGCAGTACTTC.